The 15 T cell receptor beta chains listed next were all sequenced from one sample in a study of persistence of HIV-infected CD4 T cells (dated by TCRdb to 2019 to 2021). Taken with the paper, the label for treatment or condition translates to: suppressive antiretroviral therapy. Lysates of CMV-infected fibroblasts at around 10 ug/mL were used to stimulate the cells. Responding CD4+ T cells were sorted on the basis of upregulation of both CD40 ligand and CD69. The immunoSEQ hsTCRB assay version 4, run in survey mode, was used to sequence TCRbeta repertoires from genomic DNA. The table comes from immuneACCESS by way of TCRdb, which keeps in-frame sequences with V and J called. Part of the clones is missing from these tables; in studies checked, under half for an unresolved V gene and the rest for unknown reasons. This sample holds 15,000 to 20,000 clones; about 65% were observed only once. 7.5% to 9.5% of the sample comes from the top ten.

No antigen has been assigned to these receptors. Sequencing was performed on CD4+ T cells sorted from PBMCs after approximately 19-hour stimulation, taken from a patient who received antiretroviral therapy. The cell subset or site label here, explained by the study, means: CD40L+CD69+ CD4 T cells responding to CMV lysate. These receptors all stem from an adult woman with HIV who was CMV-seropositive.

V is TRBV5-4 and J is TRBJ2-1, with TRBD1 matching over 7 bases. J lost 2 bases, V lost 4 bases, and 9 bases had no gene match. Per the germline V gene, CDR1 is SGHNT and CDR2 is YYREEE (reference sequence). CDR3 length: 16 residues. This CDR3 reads CASSQQRQGTYNEQFF. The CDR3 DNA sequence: TGTGCCAGCAGCCAGCAGAGACAGGGCACCTACAATGAGCAGTTCTTC. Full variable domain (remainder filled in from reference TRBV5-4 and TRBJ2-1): ETGVTQSPTHLIKTRGQQVTLRCSSQSGHNTVSWYQQALGQGPQFIFQYYREEENGRGNFPPRFSGLQFPNYSSELNVNALELDDSALYLCASSQQRQGTYNEQFFGPGTRLTVL.

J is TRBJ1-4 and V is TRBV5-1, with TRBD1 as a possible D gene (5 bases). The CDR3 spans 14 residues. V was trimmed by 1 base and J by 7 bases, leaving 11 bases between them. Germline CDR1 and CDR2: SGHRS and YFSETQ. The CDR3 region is CASSLYGRAEKLFF. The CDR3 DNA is TGCGCCAGCAGCTTGTATGGCAGGGCTGAAAAACTGTTTTTT.

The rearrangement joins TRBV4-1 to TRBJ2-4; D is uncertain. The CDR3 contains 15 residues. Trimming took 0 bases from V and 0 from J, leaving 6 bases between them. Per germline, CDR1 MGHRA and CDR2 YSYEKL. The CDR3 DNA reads TGCGCCAGCAGCCAAGAAGGTCTAGCCAAAAACATTCAGTACTTC. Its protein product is CASSQEGLAKNIQYF.

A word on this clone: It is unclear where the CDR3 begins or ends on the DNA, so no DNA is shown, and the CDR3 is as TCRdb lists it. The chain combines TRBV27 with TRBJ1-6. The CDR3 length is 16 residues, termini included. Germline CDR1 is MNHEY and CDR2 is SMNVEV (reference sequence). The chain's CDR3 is CASSSGQGGIGSPLHF.

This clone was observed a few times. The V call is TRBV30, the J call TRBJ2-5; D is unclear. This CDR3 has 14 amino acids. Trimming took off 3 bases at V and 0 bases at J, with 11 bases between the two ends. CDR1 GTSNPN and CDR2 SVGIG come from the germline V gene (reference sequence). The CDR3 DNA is TGTGCCTGGAGGAAACTTTTGTACCAAGAGACCCAGTACTTC. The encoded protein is CAWRKLLYQETQYF.

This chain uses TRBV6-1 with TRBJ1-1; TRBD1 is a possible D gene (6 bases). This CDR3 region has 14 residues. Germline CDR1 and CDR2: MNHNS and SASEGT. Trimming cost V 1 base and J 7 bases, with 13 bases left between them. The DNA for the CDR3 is TGTGCCAGCAGTGAAGGAGGGGGGCGCATTGAAGCTTTCTTT. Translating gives CASSEGGGRIEAFF.

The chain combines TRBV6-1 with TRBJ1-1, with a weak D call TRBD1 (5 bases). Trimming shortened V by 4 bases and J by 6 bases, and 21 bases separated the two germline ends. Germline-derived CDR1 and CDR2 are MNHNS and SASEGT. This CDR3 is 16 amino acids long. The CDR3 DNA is TGTGCCAGCAGTGTACGGTCAGCAGGTGGGGGATCTGAAGCTTTCTTT. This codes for CASSVRSAGGGSEAFF.

CDR3 in amino acids: CASSVLPDYSYEQYF. The CDR3 DNA is TGTGCCAGCAGCGTACTCCCTGATTACTCCTACGAGCAGTACTTC. V is TRBV9 and J is TRBJ2-7; D call uncertain. The CDR3 is 15 amino acids. V lost 1 base and J 0 bases, leaving 11 bases between the germline ends. The germline V gene has CDR1 SGDLS and CDR2 YYNGEE.

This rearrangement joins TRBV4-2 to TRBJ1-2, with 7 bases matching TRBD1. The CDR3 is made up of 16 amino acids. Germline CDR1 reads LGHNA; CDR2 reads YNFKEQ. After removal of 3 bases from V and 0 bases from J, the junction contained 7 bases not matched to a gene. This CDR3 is CASSQRQGSPNYGYTF. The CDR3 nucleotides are TGTGCCAGCAGCCAGAGACAGGGAAGTCCTAACTATGGCTACACCTTC.

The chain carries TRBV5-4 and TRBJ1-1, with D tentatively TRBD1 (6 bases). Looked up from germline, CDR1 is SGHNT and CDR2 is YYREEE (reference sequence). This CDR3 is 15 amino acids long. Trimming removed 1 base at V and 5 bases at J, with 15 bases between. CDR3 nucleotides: TGTGCCAGCAGCTTGAAACAGGGCTTTGGTACTGAAGCTTTCTTT. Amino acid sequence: CASSLKQGFGTEAFF.

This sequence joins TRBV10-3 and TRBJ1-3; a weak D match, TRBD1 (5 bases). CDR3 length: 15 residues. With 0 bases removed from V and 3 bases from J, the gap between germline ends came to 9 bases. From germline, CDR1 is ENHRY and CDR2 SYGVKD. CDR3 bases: TGTGCCATCAGTGAGTCTACCGGGGGTGGAAACACCATATATTTT. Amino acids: CAISESTGGGNTIYF.

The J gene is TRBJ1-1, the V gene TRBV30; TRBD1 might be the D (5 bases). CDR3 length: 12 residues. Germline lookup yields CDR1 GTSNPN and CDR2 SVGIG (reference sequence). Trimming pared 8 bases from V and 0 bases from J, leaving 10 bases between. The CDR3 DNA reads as TGTGCCGGGGGGGTCATGAACACTGAAGCTTTCTTT. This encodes CAGGVMNTEAFF.

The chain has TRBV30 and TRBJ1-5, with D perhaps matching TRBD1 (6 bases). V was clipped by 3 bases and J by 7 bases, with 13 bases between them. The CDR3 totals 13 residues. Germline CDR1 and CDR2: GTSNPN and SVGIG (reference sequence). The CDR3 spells CAWRGQYGQPQHF. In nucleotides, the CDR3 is TGTGCCTGGAGGGGACAATACGGCCAGCCCCAGCATTTT.

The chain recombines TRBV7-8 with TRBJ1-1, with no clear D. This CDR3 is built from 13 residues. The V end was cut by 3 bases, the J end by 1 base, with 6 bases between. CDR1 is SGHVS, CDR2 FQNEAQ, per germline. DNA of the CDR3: TGTGCCAGCAGCTTTTTCGGGAACACTGAAGCTTTCTTT. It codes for CASSFFGNTEAFF.

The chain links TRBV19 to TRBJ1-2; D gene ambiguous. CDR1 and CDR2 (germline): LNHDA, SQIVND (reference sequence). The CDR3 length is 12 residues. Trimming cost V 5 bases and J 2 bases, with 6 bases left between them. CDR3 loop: CASSGLNYGYTF. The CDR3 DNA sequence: TGTGCCAGTAGTGGGTTGAACTATGGCTACACCTTC.